This T cell receptor beta chain was sequenced during a study of vaccination and CD4 T cells after COVID-19. As to treatment: roughly 10-day PBMC culture with coronavirus spike peptide pools or control peptides (ViraFEST assay). Before TCRs were sequenced, ViraFEST expanded antigen-specific T cells with peptide pools. A word on this clonotype: Its specificity is not known.

Trimming removed 1 base from V and 0 bases from J; junction bases left unmatched: 0. Germline V CDR1 and CDR2: DFQATT, SNEGSKA (reference sequence). This CDR3 region has 14 residues. The Oncomine TCR Beta short-read assay was applied to DNA of cultured CD4+ T cells. TCRdb used MiXCR to reprocess the PCR reads, holding one entry per CDR3 protein. The sample carries around 17,000 distinct CDR3 sequences, 35% to 40% recorded once. The source is a human donor who had recovered from COVID-19. The chain employs TRBV20-1 and TRBJ2-1; 7 nucleotides match TRBD2. Sequencing was done on a sample of CD4+ T cells from blood, cultured in vitro. DNA for the CDR3: TGCAGTGCTAGAGGACTAGCCTCCTACAATGAGCAGTTCTTC. Translating it yields CSARGLASYNEQFF.